The 5 T cell receptor beta chains below all came from one sample that was sequenced in a study of blood T cell repertoires in COVID-19. Profiled with immunoSEQ multiplex PCR; TCRdb holds only in-frame clones, not every one. Altogether some 260,000 clones are present, approximately 80% being singletons, with the ten largest covering about 10%. The sequenced sample was peripheral blood. The receptor source for this set is an elderly man with acute or convalescent COVID-19.

The gene calls are TRBV5-1 and TRBJ2-7; 9 nucleotides agree with TRBD1. Germline assignment: CDR1 SGHRS and CDR2 YFSETQ. The junction had 9 bases not matched to a gene; V was cut back by 5 bases and J by 3 bases. The CDR3 has 15 residues. The CDR3: CASSPAGTGIYEQYF. The CDR3 DNA reads TGCGCCAGCAGTCCCGCCGGGACAGGGATCTACGAGCAGTACTTC.

V usage is TRBV4-1 and J usage is TRBJ2-3; TRBD1 matches at 7 bases. CDR3 size: 18 residues. J lost 0 bases, V lost 1 base, and 10 bases had no gene match. Germline-derived CDR1 and CDR2 are MGHRA and YSYEKL. The chain's CDR3 is CASSQGYVRTGSTDTQYF. CDR3 DNA: TGCGCCAGCAGCCAAGGGTACGTAAGGACAGGAAGCACAGATACGCAGTATTTT.

This sequence joins TRBV28 and TRBJ2-7; possibly TRBD2 for D (6 bases). Per the germline V gene, CDR1 is MDHEN and CDR2 is SYDVKM. The CDR3 has 15 residues. V gave up 3 bases and J gave up 5 bases, with 17 bases separating them. The CDR3 loop is CASSLRGAVSNEQYF. CDR3 nucleotides: TGTGCCAGCAGTTTGCGGGGAGCGGTTAGCAACGAGCAGTACTTC.

This clone was recorded only once. The genes are TRBV19 and TRBJ1-5, with TRBD1 matching 12 bases. The CDR3 length is 16 residues. The V gene end was trimmed by 4 bases and the J gene end by 7 bases; junction bases not matched to a gene: 8. CDR1 and CDR2 from the germline V gene are LNHDA and SQIVND (reference sequence). The CDR3 sequence is CASSNLGTGGGQPQHF. CDR3 nucleotide sequence: TGTGCCAGTAGTAATCTCGGGACAGGGGGCGGGCAGCCCCAGCATTTT.

The CDR3 loop reads CASSPAPRVGQEAFF. The CDR3 DNA sequence: TGTGCCAGCTCACCAGCACCGCGGGTGGGACAGGAAGCTTTCTTT. The rearrangement uses TRBV18 and TRBJ1-1; 7 nucleotides align to TRBD1. Germline V CDR1 and CDR2: KGHSH, LQKENI. This CDR3 comprises 15 residues. Germline trimming cut 2 bases from V and 8 bases from J; bases unmatched to any gene: 11.